This is a list of T cell receptor beta chains from one sample in a study of human T cells and chemical hapten exposure. TCRdb redid the calling of the RACE reads with MiXCR, one entry per CDR3 protein. Of around 330,000 distinct CDR3 sequences listed, over 5% are singletons. The source material was whole blood, sampled in connection with sensitization to the hapten diphenylcyclopropenone (DPC). The receptors were sampled from a woman aged 18-29 years with alopecia areata. Some clones in this sample may be carry-over from other donors' samples. Both conserved end residues are trimmed from each CDR3.

cdr3_aa	v_call	j_call
ASSLTTPPDNYGYT	TRBV18	TRBJ1-2
ASCPQGTDTQY	TRBV6-5	TRBJ2-3
AIRDRTYEQY	TRBV10-3	TRBJ2-7
ASSELGGPSYNEQF	TRBV6-1	TRBJ2-1
SSLAGGMETQY	TRBV20-1	TRBJ2-5
ASSRAGAVDTQY	TRBV7-2	TRBJ2-3
ATFLGGRLAKNIQY	TRBV7-3	TRBJ2-4
ASSLGRADTDTQY	TRBV11-1	TRBJ2-3
AISRGRGYQETQY	TRBV10-3	TRBJ2-5
ASSSTRGLAKNIQY	TRBV11-2	TRBJ2-4
SVEGGGQGTQY	TRBV29-1	TRBJ2-5
ATSRGPGNTEAF	TRBV15	TRBJ1-1
ASSYAWGQPQH	TRBV28	TRBJ1-5